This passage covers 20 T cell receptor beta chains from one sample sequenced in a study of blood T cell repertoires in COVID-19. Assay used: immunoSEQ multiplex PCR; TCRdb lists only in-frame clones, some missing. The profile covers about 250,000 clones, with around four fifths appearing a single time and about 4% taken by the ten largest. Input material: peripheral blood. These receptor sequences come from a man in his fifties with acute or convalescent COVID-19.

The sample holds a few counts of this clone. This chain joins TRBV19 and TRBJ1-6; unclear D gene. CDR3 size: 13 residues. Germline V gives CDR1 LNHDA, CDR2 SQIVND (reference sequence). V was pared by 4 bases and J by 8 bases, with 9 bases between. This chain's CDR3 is CASSTLTDSPLHF. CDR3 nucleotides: TGTGCCAGTAGTACTCTAACCGATTCACCCCTCCACTTT.

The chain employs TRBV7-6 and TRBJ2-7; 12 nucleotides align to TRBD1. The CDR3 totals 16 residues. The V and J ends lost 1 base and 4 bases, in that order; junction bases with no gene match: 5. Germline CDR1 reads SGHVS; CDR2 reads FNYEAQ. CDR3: CASSLGGQGAVYEQYF. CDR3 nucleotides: TGTGCCAGCAGCTTAGGGGGACAGGGGGCGGTGTACGAGCAGTACTTC.

The CDR3 sequence is CASSLGSSYEQYF. The CDR3 nucleotides are TGTGCCAGCAGCTTGGGCAGCTCCTACGAGCAGTACTTC. The chain recombines TRBV11-3 with TRBJ2-7; D uncertain. The CDR3 covers 13 residues. Germline V gene data show CDR1 as SGHNT and CDR2 as YENEEA. V was clipped by 3 bases and J by 0 bases, with 6 bases between them.

The CDR3 coding sequence is TGTGCCAGCAGCCAGACGGCGGGATGGGGCAATGAGCAGTTCTTC. Its translation is CASSQTAGWGNEQFF. This chain connects TRBV3-1 (or the pseudogene TRBV3-2) to TRBJ2-1; a possible D gene is TRBD2 (6 bases). Trimming took off 3 bases at V and 6 bases at J, with 15 bases between the two ends. Germline-derived CDR1 and CDR2 are LGHDT and YNNKEL (reference sequence). CDR3 length: 15 residues.

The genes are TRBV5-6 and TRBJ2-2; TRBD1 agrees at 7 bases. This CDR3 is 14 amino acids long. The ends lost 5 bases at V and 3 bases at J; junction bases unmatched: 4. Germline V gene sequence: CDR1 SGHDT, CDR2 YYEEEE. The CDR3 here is CASRGTVDTGELFF. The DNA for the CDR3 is TGTGCCAGCAGGGGGACAGTAGACACCGGGGAGCTGTTTTTT.

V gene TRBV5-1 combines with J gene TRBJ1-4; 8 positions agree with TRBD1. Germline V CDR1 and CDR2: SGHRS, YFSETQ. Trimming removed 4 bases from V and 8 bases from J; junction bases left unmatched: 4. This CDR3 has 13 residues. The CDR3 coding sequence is TGCGCCAGCAGCGCGAACAGGGGGGAAAAACTGTTTTTT. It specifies CASSANRGEKLFF.

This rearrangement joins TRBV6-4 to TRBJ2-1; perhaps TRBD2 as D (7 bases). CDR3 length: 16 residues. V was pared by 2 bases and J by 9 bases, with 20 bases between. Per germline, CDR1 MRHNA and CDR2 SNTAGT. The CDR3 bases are TGTGCCAGCAGTGACCAGGGAGTAGGGGGGGGCAGTGAGCAGTTCTTC. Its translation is CASSDQGVGGGSEQFF.

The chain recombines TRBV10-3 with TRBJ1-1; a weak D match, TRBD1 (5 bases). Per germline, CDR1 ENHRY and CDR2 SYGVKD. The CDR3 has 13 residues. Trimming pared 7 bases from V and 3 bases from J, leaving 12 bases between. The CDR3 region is CAINEDIDTEAFF. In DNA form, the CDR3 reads TGTGCCATCAACGAGGACATAGACACTGAAGCTTTCTTT.

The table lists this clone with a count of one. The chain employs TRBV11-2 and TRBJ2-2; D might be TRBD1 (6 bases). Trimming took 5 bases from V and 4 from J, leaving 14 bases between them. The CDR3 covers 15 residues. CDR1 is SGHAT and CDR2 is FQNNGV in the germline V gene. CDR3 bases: TGTGCCAGCAGCGTCCCGGGACACCTCACCGGGGAGCTGTTTTTT. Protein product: CASSVPGHLTGELFF.

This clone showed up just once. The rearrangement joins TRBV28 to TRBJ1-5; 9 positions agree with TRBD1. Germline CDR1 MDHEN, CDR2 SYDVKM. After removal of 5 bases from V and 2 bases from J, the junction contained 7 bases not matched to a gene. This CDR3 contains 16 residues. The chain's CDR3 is CASSPPRTGGNQPQHF. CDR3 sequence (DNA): TGTGCCAGCAGTCCGCCCCGGACAGGGGGCAATCAGCCCCAGCATTTT.

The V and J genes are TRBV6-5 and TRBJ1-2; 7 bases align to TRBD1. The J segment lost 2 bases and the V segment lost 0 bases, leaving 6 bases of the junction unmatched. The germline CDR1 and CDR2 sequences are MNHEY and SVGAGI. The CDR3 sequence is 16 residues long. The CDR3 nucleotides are TGTGCCAGCAGTTACTCGACAGGGTCGGGGAACTATGGCTACACCTTC. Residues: CASSYSTGSGNYGYTF.

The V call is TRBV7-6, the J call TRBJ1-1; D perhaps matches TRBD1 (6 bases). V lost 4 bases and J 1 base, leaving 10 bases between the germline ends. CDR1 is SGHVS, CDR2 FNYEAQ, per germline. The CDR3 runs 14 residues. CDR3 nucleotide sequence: TGTGCCAGCAGCTCACAGGGTAAGAACACTGAAGCTTTCTTT. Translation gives CASSSQGKNTEAFF. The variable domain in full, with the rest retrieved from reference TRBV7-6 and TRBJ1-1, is GAGVSQSPRYKVTKRGQDVALRCDPISGHVSLYWYRQALGQGPEFLTYFNYEAQQDKSGLPNDRFSAERPEGSISTLTIQRTEQRDSAMYRCASSSQGKNTEAFFGQGTRLTVV.

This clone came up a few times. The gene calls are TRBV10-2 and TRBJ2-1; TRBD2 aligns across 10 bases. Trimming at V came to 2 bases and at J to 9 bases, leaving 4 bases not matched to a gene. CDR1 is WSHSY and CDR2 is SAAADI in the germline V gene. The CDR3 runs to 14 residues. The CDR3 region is CASSELAGAPEQFF. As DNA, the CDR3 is TGCGCCAGCAGTGAGCTAGCGGGAGCCCCTGAGCAGTTCTTC.

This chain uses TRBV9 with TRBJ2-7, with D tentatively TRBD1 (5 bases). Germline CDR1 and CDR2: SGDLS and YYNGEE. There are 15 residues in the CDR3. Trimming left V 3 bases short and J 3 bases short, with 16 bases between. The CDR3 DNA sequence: TGTGCCAGCAGCGCTCAAAAGGGGTTAGGCTACGAGCAGTACTTC. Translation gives CASSAQKGLGYEQYF.

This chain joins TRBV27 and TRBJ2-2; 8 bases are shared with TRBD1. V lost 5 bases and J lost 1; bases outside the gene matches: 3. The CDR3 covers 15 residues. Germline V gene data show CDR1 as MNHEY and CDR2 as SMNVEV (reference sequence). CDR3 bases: TGTGCCAGCAGTACCGGGACAGGGAACACCGGGGAGCTGTTTTTT. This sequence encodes CASSTGTGNTGELFF.

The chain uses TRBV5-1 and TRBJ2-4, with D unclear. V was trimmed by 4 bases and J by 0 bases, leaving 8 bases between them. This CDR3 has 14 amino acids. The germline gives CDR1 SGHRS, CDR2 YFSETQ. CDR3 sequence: CASSRLEAKNIQYF. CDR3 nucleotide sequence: TGCGCCAGCAGCCGACTTGAAGCCAAAAACATTCAGTACTTC.

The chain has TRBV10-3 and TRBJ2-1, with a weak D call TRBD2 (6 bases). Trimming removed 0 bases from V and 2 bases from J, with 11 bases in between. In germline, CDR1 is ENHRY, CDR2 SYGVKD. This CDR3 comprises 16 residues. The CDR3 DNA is TGTGCCATCAGTGAGTCGGTAGGGAGGCCCTACAATGAGCAGTTCTTC. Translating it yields CAISESVGRPYNEQFF.

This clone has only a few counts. The CDR3 is CASSFFLASGYNEQFF. The CDR3 DNA is TGTGCCAGCAGCTTCTTTTTGGCTAGCGGTTACAATGAGCAGTTCTTC. This chain links TRBV11-2 with TRBJ2-1; 7 bases line up with TRBD2. V was clipped by 3 bases and J by 4 bases; unmatched bases: 9. Germline loops: CDR1 SGHAT, CDR2 FQNNGV. The CDR3 runs 16 residues.

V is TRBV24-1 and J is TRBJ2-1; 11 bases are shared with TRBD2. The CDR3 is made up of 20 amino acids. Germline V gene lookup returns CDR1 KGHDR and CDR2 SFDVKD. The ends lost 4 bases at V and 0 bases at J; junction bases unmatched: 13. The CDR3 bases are TGTGCCACCAGTGACCCGGGGGTTAGCGGGAGGGAAACCTCCTACAATGAGCAGTTCTTC. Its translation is CATSDPGVSGRETSYNEQFF.

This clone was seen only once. CDR3 loop: CANKPGGSGNTIYF. The CDR3 DNA follows: TGTGCCAACAAGCCCGGCGGATCTGGAAACACCATATATTTT. V and J are TRBV2 and TRBJ1-3; D is uncertain. This CDR3 has 14 amino acids. From germline, CDR1 is SNHLY and CDR2 FYNNEI. With 10 bases removed from V and 1 base from J, the gap between germline ends came to 14 bases.